One TCR beta chain is described in this entry. Its antigen is not known. The data belong to a study of OX40 agonist ivuxolimab in advanced cancers. Study as a whole: Each dose-escalation patient presented with hepatocellular carcinoma, melanoma, renal cell or head and neck cancer. Prior anti-PD-1, anti-PD-L1 or anti-CTLA-4 therapy was allowed; around 40% had some. Partial response was recorded in three patients: one hepatocellular carcinoma and two cutaneous melanoma cases.

Study results and limitations: Low levels of normalized T-cell clonal expansion also appeared in some nonresponders.

Libraries were prepared by immunoSEQ multiplex PCR; TCRdb keeps only in-frame clonotypes and omits some of them. This table holds around 31,000 clones, about four fifths found once. Germline-derived CDR1 and CDR2 are LGHNT and FRNRAP. This CDR3 is built from 20 residues. V lost 2 bases, J lost 1 base, and 16 bases stayed unmatched. The chain links TRBV12-5 to TRBJ2-1, with 8 bases identical to TRBD1. The source is an adult with an advanced solid tumor such as melanoma, head and neck, liver or kidney cancer. Sequenced material: CD4+ or CD8+ T cells sorted from blood, taken in a trial of the OX40 agonist ivuxolimab. The CDR3 DNA reads TGTGCTAGTGGTTTGATCTCCAGGGGGCTCAGTTTAAGGTCCTACAATGAGCAGTTCTTC. Translation: CASGLISRGLSLRSYNEQFF.